The 6 T cell receptor beta chains in this list originate from one sample, sequenced in a study of tissue T cells after allogeneic stem cell transplantation. Noted time point: mouse harvest day 7 after allogeneic transplant. Each mouse received 10^7 T-cell-depleted marrow cells plus 10^6 splenic CD5+ T cells by tail vein. Repertoires were generated with immunoSEQ multiplex PCR, while TCRdb's copy carries only in-frame clones and drops some. The data hold 10,000 or so clones, with around two fifths observed a single time. The sequencing sample was made of skin. Receptor source: a female BALB/c mouse given C57BL/6 T cells with graft-versus-host disease after an allogeneic hematopoietic cell transplant.

This clone turned up a few times. Germline and genes: mouse. Read coverage stops 1 residue before the CDR3 terminus; the germline J gene supplies the remainder. This chain joins TRBV3 and TRBJ2-5; D assignment may be TRBD1 or TRBD2 (5 bases each). In germline, CDR1 is SNHLY, CDR2 FYNGKV (reference sequence). The CDR3 totals 14 residues. V was pared by 5 bases and J by 3 bases, with 12 bases between. The sequenced part of the CDR3 DNA is TGTGCCAGCAGCCCGGGACCGATGCAAGACACCCAGTAC. As protein: CASSPGPMQDTQY. The whole CDR3 region reads CASSPGPMQDTQYF.

This clone is deemed medium-sized. Gene names follow the mouse nomenclature. The read terminates 1 residue before the CDR3 end, so the remaining end is supplied by the germline J gene. The gene calls are TRBV1 and TRBJ2-7, with D perhaps TRBD1 (5 bases). The ends were cut back, 6 bases at V and 2 bases at J, with 11 bases in the middle. Germline V gives CDR1 NSQYPW, CDR2 LRSPGD (reference sequence). There are 13 residues in the CDR3. The sequenced CDR3 bases are TGCACCTGCAGCTCCGGACAAGCCTATGAACAGTAC. This codes for CTCSSGQAYEQY. The entire CDR3 sequence reads CTCSSGQAYEQYF. The full variable domain, completed using reference TRBV1 and TRBJ2-7, is VTLLEQNPRWRLVPRGQAVNLRCILKNSQYPWMSWYQQDLQKQLQWLFTLRSPGDKEVKSLPGADYLATRVTDTELRLQVANMSQGRTLYCTCSSGQAYEQYFGPGTRLTVL.

This clone came up a few times. Mouse gene names and germline throughout. The CDR3 extends 1 residue past the end of the read, so its final part is completed from the germline J gene. V gene TRBV13-3 combines with J gene TRBJ2-5; a possible D gene is TRBD2 (6 bases). CDR3 length: 12 amino acids. Trimming shortened V by 5 bases and J by 3 bases, and 7 bases separated the two germline ends. CDR1 NNHDY and CDR2 SYVADS come from the germline V gene. Incomplete CDR3 DNA: TGTGCCAGCAGCTGGGGACAAGACACCCAGTAC. Protein sequence: CASSWGQDTQY. The full CDR3 is CASSWGQDTQYF.

Regarding this clone: Gene names denote mouse genes. The missing CDR3 end, 1 residue past where the read stops, is filled in from the germline J gene. The rearrangement links TRBV16 to TRBJ1-1; 9 nucleotides match TRBD1. V lost 5 bases and J lost 3; bases outside the gene matches: 7. Per germline, CDR1 SGHSA and CDR2 FRNQAP. This CDR3 comprises 15 residues. CDR3 DNA, as far as it was read: TGTGCAAGCAGCCCCGAACAGGGGGCGGACACAGAAGTCTTC. Its protein product is CASSPEQGADTEVF. The complete CDR3 protein is CASSPEQGADTEVFF.

There are a few counts of this clone. Gene names follow the mouse nomenclature. The sequence runs out 1 residue before the end of the CDR3; the remainder is reconstructed from the germline J gene. The rearrangement uses TRBV16 and TRBJ2-4; 10 bases match TRBD2. Germline lookup yields CDR1 SGHSA and CDR2 FRNQAP. This CDR3 has 14 residues. After removal of 5 bases from V and 3 bases from J, the junction contained 2 bases not matched to a gene. CDR3: CASSETGGQNTLYF. Incomplete CDR3 DNA: TGTGCAAGCAGCGAGACTGGGGGGCAAAACACCTTGTAC.

As for this clone: Gene names denote mouse genes. The read ends 1 residue before the CDR3 terminus; that terminus is restored from the germline J gene. The chain couples TRBV26 to TRBJ2-5; 10 bases match TRBD2. This CDR3 region has 15 residues. Per germline, CDR1 KGHPV and CDR2 FQNQEV (reference sequence). V shed 6 bases and J 1 base; nucleotides not matched to a gene: 4. The CDR3 here is CASRPGLGYQDTQYF. The sequenced part of the CDR3 DNA is TGTGCCAGCAGGCCGGGACTGGGGTACCAAGACACCCAGTAC.